Each of the 13 T cell receptor beta chains below was sequenced from the same sample in a study of blood T cell repertoires in COVID-19. Here immunoSEQ multiplex PCR was the method, and the copy in TCRdb shows in-frame clones only, minus some. The table shows about 180,000 clones, with about 85% occurring only once. Sequenced sample: peripheral blood. All receptors come from a person aged 65 to 85 with COVID-19, enrolled during active disease.

The genes are TRBV28 and TRBJ2-1, with 12 bases aligning to TRBD2. V lost 3 bases to trimming and J lost 12 bases; unmatched junction nucleotides: 6. Germline loops: CDR1 MDHEN, CDR2 SYDVKM. The CDR3 totals 14 residues. The CDR3 coding sequence is TGTGCCAGCAGTTTTATGACTAGCGGGAGTGCGCAGTTCTTC. It yields the protein CASSFMTSGSAQFF. The complete variable domain, with remaining parts taken from reference TRBV28 and TRBJ2-1, reads DVKVTQSSRYLVKRTGEKVFLECVQDMDHENMFWYRQDPGLGLRLIYFSYDVKMKEKGDIPEGYSVSREKKERFSLILESASTNQTSMYLCASSFMTSGSAQFFGPGTRLTVL.

V gene TRBV27 combines with J gene TRBJ1-1, with 7 bases aligning to TRBD1. Losses at the gene ends were 4 bases for V and 1 base for J; bases not matched to a gene: 6. This CDR3 has 15 amino acids. Germline lookup yields CDR1 MNHEY and CDR2 SMNVEV (reference sequence). The CDR3 DNA reads TGTGCCAGCAGTTCAGGGGGGCGAAGGAACACTGAAGCTTTCTTT. Amino acid sequence: CASSSGGRRNTEAFF.

The V and J genes are TRBV11-2 and TRBJ2-3; no clear D. With 4 bases removed from V and 3 bases from J, the gap between germline ends came to 14 bases. Per germline, CDR1 SGHAT and CDR2 FQNNGV. This CDR3 contains 15 residues. This CDR3 reads CASSSPVVRTDTQYF. The CDR3 DNA follows: TGTGCCAGCAGCTCCCCGGTCGTGAGGACAGATACGCAGTATTTT.

This clone has more than one count but fewer than ten. V usage is TRBV5-4 and J usage is TRBJ1-2; 11 nucleotides line up with TRBD1. After removal of 3 bases from V and 3 bases from J, the junction contained 1 base not matched to a gene. CDR1 is SGHNT, CDR2 YYREEE, per germline (reference sequence). This CDR3 is 14 amino acids long. The CDR3 here is CASSWDRGYYGYTF. CDR3 nucleotide sequence: TGTGCCAGCAGCTGGGACAGGGGGTACTATGGCTACACCTTC.

The chain carries TRBV30 and TRBJ1-2, with unresolved D. V gave up 0 bases and J gave up 0 bases, with 8 bases separating them. This CDR3 has 14 amino acids. CDR1 GTSNPN and CDR2 SVGIG come from the germline V gene (reference sequence). The CDR3: CAWSVRETNYGYTF. Written as DNA, the CDR3 is TGTGCCTGGAGTGTACGGGAAACTAACTATGGCTACACCTTC.

This chain joins TRBV7-2 and TRBJ2-2; D uncertain. Germline-derived CDR1 and CDR2 are SGHTA and FQGNSA. The CDR3 runs 15 residues. V lost 4 bases to trimming and J lost 3 bases, with 12 bases between them. The CDR3 sequence is CASSSTPHYTGELFF. The DNA of the CDR3 is TGTGCCAGCAGCTCCACTCCGCACTACACCGGGGAGCTGTTTTTT.

This rearrangement joins TRBV5-6 to TRBJ2-7; TRBD2 matches 8 bases. CDR1 is SGHDT, CDR2 YYEEEE, per germline. The CDR3 spans 15 residues. Trimming removed 9 bases from V and 1 base from J; junction bases left unmatched: 12. CDR3 nucleotides: TGTGCCACCAAAGTAACAGCGGGAGTTTCCTACGAGCAGTACTTC. This sequence encodes CATKVTAGVSYEQYF.

The rearrangement uses TRBV29-1 and TRBJ1-1, with 9 nucleotides matching TRBD1. CDR3 length: 13 residues. The J segment lost 3 bases and the V segment lost 4 bases, leaving 3 bases of the junction unmatched. Germline CDR1 reads SQVTM; CDR2 reads ANQGSEA. The CDR3 sequence: CSVARQGDTEAFF. CDR3 nucleotide sequence: TGCAGCGTTGCTCGACAGGGGGACACTGAAGCTTTCTTT.

The chain carries TRBV7-3 and TRBJ2-1; 11 bases match TRBD2. The CDR3 runs 15 residues. Germline V gene sequence: CDR1 SGHTA, CDR2 FQGTGA. V was clipped by 5 bases and J by 6 bases; unmatched bases: 6. CDR3 bases: TGTGCCAGCAGCCTTACTAGCGGGAGCTTCAATGAGCAGTTCTTC. It translates to CASSLTSGSFNEQFF.

This clone has more than one count but fewer than ten. In DNA, the CDR3 is TGTGCCTGGAGTGGCCGGGACAGGAGGATTCATGAGCAGTTCTTC. It is translated as CAWSGRDRRIHEQFF. This chain links TRBV30 with TRBJ2-1, with 8 bases lining up with TRBD1. This CDR3 comprises 15 residues. The trim removed 1 base at V and 8 bases at J, leaving 10 bases unmatched. Germline lookup yields CDR1 GTSNPN and CDR2 SVGIG (reference sequence).

The chain employs TRBV19 and TRBJ2-5, with 12 bases lining up with TRBD2. The J segment lost 0 bases and the V segment lost 6 bases, leaving 8 bases of the junction unmatched. Germline CDR1 reads LNHDA; CDR2 reads SQIVND (reference sequence). CDR3 length equals 17 residues. The CDR3 sequence: CASSPTSGGAYQETQYF. In DNA form, the CDR3 reads TGTGCCAGTAGCCCGACTAGCGGGGGCGCGTACCAAGAGACCCAGTACTTC.

This chain links TRBV10-3 with TRBJ1-2, with D unclear. The CDR3 loop spans 12 amino acids. V lost 8 bases and J 6 bases, leaving 13 bases between the germline ends. Germline V gene lookup returns CDR1 ENHRY and CDR2 SYGVKD. CDR3 sequence reads: CAIFGGSDGYTF. CDR3 sequence (DNA): TGTGCCATCTTCGGCGGGAGCGATGGCTACACCTTC.

The J gene is TRBJ1-2, the V gene TRBV7-9; weak D call: TRBD1 (6 bases). The V gene lost 3 bases and the J gene lost 3 bases, with 14 bases spanning the gap. The CDR3 is 15 amino acids. The V gene's germline CDR1 is SEHNR and CDR2 FQNEAQ (reference sequence). As DNA, the CDR3 is TGTGCCAGCAGCTTGTTGGGGGCGGAGCACTATGGCTACACCTTC. Translating it yields CASSLLGAEHYGYTF.